These 15 T cell receptor beta chains were sequenced from one sample in a study of beta chain features in type 1 diabetes. Sequenced material consisted of expressed TCRB transcripts (all of the isolated RNA was reverse transcribed). Sequencing used immunoSEQ multiplex PCR; TCRdb keeps in-frame clones, though not all of them. The table shows around 290,000 clones, with roughly 8% occurring only once. Specimen: central memory CD4+ T cells from blood. Receptors were obtained from a woman younger than 35 in good health.

CDR3 DNA: TGTGCCAGCGGGGACATGTCCTATGGCTACACCTTC. Protein sequence: CASGDMSYGYTF. V gene TRBV2 combines with J gene TRBJ1-2; D possibly corresponds to TRBD1 (6 bases). Trimming pared 8 bases from V and 4 bases from J, leaving 11 bases between. Per germline, CDR1 SNHLY and CDR2 FYNNEI. The CDR3 spans 12 residues.

This clone has just a few counts. The chain carries TRBV7-9 and TRBJ2-7; 7 bases fit TRBD1. V gave up 3 bases and J gave up 5 bases; unmatched junction bases: 4. The CDR3 consists of 13 residues. Per the germline V gene, CDR1 is SEHNR and CDR2 is FQNEAQ (reference sequence). The CDR3 DNA reads TGTGCCAGCAGCTTGACAGGGAGCCACGAGCAGTACGTC. Translation gives CASSLTGSHEQYV.

The chain links TRBV5-1 to TRBJ1-4; D uncertain. CDR1 is SGHRS and CDR2 is YFSETQ in the germline V gene. V was clipped by 0 bases and J by 0 bases, with 9 bases between them. This CDR3 has 16 amino acids. CDR3 DNA sequence: TGCGCCAGCAGCTTGGGGGTTAGATCAACTAATGAAAAACTGTTTTTT. It is translated as CASSLGVRSTNEKLFF.

This clone occurred a few times. The chain carries TRBV18 and TRBJ2-7; D tentatively reads TRBD1 or TRBD2 (6 bases each). Germline V lookup: CDR1 KGHSH, CDR2 LQKENI. With 2 bases removed from V and 0 bases from J, the gap between germline ends came to 14 bases. The CDR3 sequence is 16 residues long. The CDR3 reads CASSPSSPGASYEQYF. The CDR3 nucleotides are TGTGCCAGCTCACCAAGCTCCCCGGGGGCCTCCTACGAGCAGTACTTC.

Many counts were recorded for this clone. Other DNA sequences in the sample encode the same CDR3. The V call is TRBV18, the J call TRBJ2-1, with D unclear. The germline V gene encodes CDR1 KGHSH and CDR2 LQKENI. CDR3 length: 14 residues. The V end lost 3 bases, the J end lost 5 bases, and 11 bases lay between the germline ends. This CDR3 reads CASSPLTRNNEQFF. For the CDR3, the DNA is TGTGCCAGCTCACCGTTGACCAGAAACAATGAGCAGTTCTTC. Full variable domain (missing parts from reference TRBV18 and TRBJ2-1): NAGVMQNPRHLVRRRGQEARLRCSPMKGHSHVYWYRQLPEEGLKFMVYLQKENIIDESGMPKERFSAEFPKEGPSILRIQQVVRGDSAAYFCASSPLTRNNEQFFGPGTRLTVL.

This clone was seen a few times. The rearrangement uses TRBV7-9 and TRBJ1-1; 7 bases line up with TRBD1. The V and J ends lost 6 bases and 1 base, in that order; junction bases with no gene match: 11. This CDR3 is built from 16 residues. Per germline, CDR1 SEHNR and CDR2 FQNEAQ (reference sequence). The CDR3 spells CASRPTGEVRNTEAFF. The DNA for the CDR3 is TGTGCCAGCAGACCAACAGGGGAAGTGCGGAACACTGAAGCTTTCTTT.

The CDR3 sequence: CASSPGAGGYGYTF. The DNA of the CDR3 is TGTGCCAGCTCACCCGGAGCAGGGGGCTATGGCTACACCTTC. The rearrangement joins TRBV18 to TRBJ1-2; 7 bases map to TRBD1. From germline, CDR1 is KGHSH and CDR2 LQKENI. The ends lost 3 bases at V and 4 bases at J; junction bases unmatched: 5. The CDR3 runs 14 residues.

V is TRBV18 and J is TRBJ2-5, with D maybe TRBD2 (5 bases). Trimming took off 6 bases at V and 5 bases at J, with 13 bases between the two ends. Germline V CDR1 and CDR2: KGHSH, LQKENI. This CDR3 contains 13 residues. The CDR3 bases are TGTGCCAGCTCCGGGAACGGCGGGGAGACCCAGTACTTC. It codes for CASSGNGGETQYF.

This clone turned up a few times. The V and J genes are TRBV7-2 and TRBJ2-2, with D possibly matching TRBD1 (5 bases). The CDR3 length is 14 residues. Trimming removed 5 bases at V and 7 bases at J, with 14 bases between. Per germline, CDR1 SGHTA and CDR2 FQGNSA. The CDR3, as DNA: TGTGCCAGCAGCGCGGCAGGGCGCGTCGGGGAGCTGTTTTTT. It encodes CASSAAGRVGELFF. The whole variable domain, filled in from reference TRBV7-2 and TRBJ2-2, reads GAGVSQSPSNKVTEKGKDVELRCDPISGHTALYWYRQSLGQGLEFLIYFQGNSAPDKSGLPSDRFSAERTGGSVSTLTIQRTQQEDSAVYLCASSAAGRVGELFFGEGSRLTVL.

In its sample, this clone was seen a few times. The chain carries TRBV11-3 and TRBJ2-3; the match to TRBD1 covers 9 bases. The CDR3 extends over 15 amino acids. V was clipped by 1 base and J by 1 base; unmatched bases: 0. Germline V CDR1 and CDR2: SGHNT, YENEEA. The CDR3 region is CASSLGTGGTDTQYF. For the CDR3, the DNA is TGTGCCAGCAGCTTAGGGACAGGGGGCACAGATACGCAGTATTTT.

The chain carries TRBV25-1 and TRBJ2-2; 14 bases are a match to TRBD2. This CDR3 contains 15 residues. V was pared by 8 bases and J by 7 bases, with 6 bases of the junction left unmatched. Germline V gene data show CDR1 as MGHDK and CDR2 as SYGVNS. As DNA, the CDR3 is TGTGCCAGCCGGACTAGCGGGGGGCGAGTCGGGGAGCTGTTTTTT. Its protein product is CASRTSGGRVGELFF.

This chain connects TRBV6-5 to TRBJ2-1, with D unresolved. Germline lookup yields CDR1 MNHEY and CDR2 SVGAGI. The CDR3 consists of 16 residues. Trimming shortened V by 0 bases and J by 1 base, and 10 bases separated the two germline ends. The CDR3 coding sequence is TGTGCCAGCAGTTACTCGTTCAGCCGATCCTACAATGAGCAGTTCTTC. Translated, it gives CASSYSFSRSYNEQFF.

This clone occurred a few times. The chain couples TRBV4-1 to TRBJ1-2; no clear D. Germline V lookup: CDR1 MGHRA, CDR2 YSYEKL. The V and J ends lost 3 bases and 4 bases respectively, with 12 bases between them. The CDR3 sequence is 14 residues long. CDR3 nucleotides: TGCGCCAGCAGCCATTTCGGCATTTCCTATGGCTACACCTTC. It codes for CASSHFGISYGYTF.

This clone has at least ten counts. The chain joins TRBV7-9 to TRBJ1-1; no firm D call. Germline V gene data show CDR1 as SEHNR and CDR2 as FQNEAQ (reference sequence). The CDR3 spans 15 residues. Trimming stripped 2 bases from V and 1 base from J, with 11 bases between. The CDR3 region has the DNA TGTGCCAGCAGCTTATCTTTCAGCTCGAACACTGAAGCTTTCTTT. This codes for CASSLSFSSNTEAFF.

There are a few counts of this clone. The chain recombines TRBV5-4 with TRBJ1-6; 7 nucleotides agree with TRBD1. CDR3 length: 16 amino acids. V lost 4 bases and J lost 9; bases outside the gene matches: 13. Germline V lookup: CDR1 SGHNT, CDR2 YYREEE (reference sequence). This CDR3 is CASSVDRARGGSPLHF. Written as DNA, the CDR3 is TGTGCCAGCAGCGTCGACAGGGCGAGGGGTGGTTCACCCCTCCACTTT.